The rows below give T cell receptor beta chains drawn from one sample of a study of T cells expressing NK-cell markers. TCRdb reprocessed the 5' RACE reads and stores each CDR3 protein as one record, lacking DNA. Its listing shows some 450,000 distinct CDR3 sequences. The sequencing input was blood T cells: a sorted CD56 or NKG2C T cell subset, CD4+ or CD8+ T cells, or bulk PBMC T cells (not recorded which). The receptors come from a woman aged 18-69 years in good health. CDR3s include the opening cysteine and the closing phenylalanine or tryptophan.

>TRBV11-2|TRBJ2-3
CASSFDWTGALSTDTQYF
>TRBV5-1|TRBJ1-2
CASSLVATGQGNGGYTF
>TRBV7-7|TRBJ2-5
CASSLAPHGEETQYF
>TRBV7-2|TRBJ2-3
CASSLALGVDTQYF
>TRBV20-1|TRBJ2-7
CSARAREGGDEQYF
>TRBV20-1|TRBJ1-2
CSAREGGDGYTF
>TRBV20-1|TRBJ2-1
CSATGLAGGPETYNEQFF
>TRBV6-1|TRBJ2-3
CASSEARTGVRTDTQYF
>TRBV12-3/TRBV12-4|TRBJ2-2
CASMLGGSNTGELFF
>TRBV12-3/TRBV12-4|TRBJ2-1
CASSPRTGYNEQFF
>TRBV3-1|TRBJ2-5
CASSHKRTGGLEETQYF
>TRBV6-5|TRBJ2-7
CASSYGSGGRPYEQYF
>TRBV5-1|TRBJ1-5
CASSLEGGGNQPQHF
>TRBV20-1|TRBJ1-1
CSARDHTRANTEAFF
>TRBV28|TRBJ2-7
CASSLDRSGIYEQYF
>TRBV18|TRBJ2-7
CASSPSGQGASEQYF
>TRBV29-1|TRBJ2-1
CSVVRGQGTGNEQFF
>TRBV3-1|TRBJ2-4
CASSPLRRAGAKNIQYF
>TRBV3-1|TRBJ1-5
CASSQDSGGGRNQPQHF
>TRBV29-1|TRBJ2-2
CSAGIGGLAYTGELFF
>TRBV12-3/TRBV12-4|TRBJ1-3
CASSLVQLGNTIYF
>TRBV30|TRBJ2-2
CAWSVHRQLLTGELFF
>TRBV20-1|TRBJ2-7
CSASDGLAGDYEQYF
>TRBV7-9|TRBJ1-4
CASSQNEATNEKLFF
>TRBV6-5|TRBJ2-5
CASSYPGTSGEGTQYF
>TRBV20-1|TRBJ2-3
CSARGLAGGEDTQYF
>TRBV23-1|TRBJ2-1
CASSVGGRAAPYNEQFF
>TRBV6-5|TRBJ2-2
CASSYSASGGRNTGELFF
>TRBV12-3/TRBV12-4|TRBJ1-5
CASRTQGSNQPQHF
>TRBV19|TRBJ1-5
CASTDTSNQPQHF
>TRBV11-2|TRBJ1-1
CASSPGPGQNTEAFF
>TRBV7-3|TRBJ1-1
CASSFGPSASTEAFF
>TRBV11-1|TRBJ2-5
CASSFPPLKLAGGQETQYF
>TRBV11-2|TRBJ1-2
CASSTGMNYGYTF
>TRBV7-9|TRBJ2-1
CASSFQGEPYNEQFF
>TRBV4-3|TRBJ2-1
CASSQVSGLYNEQFF
>TRBV30|TRBJ1-1
CAWSPGALPNTEAFF
>TRBV3-1|TRBJ1-1
CASSRLTGREANTEAFF
>TRBV25-1|TRBJ2-1
CASSEILGTGRVEQFF
>TRBV18|TRBJ1-6
CASSAQATGSYNSPLHF
>TRBV29-1|TRBJ1-2
CSVAQGTNYGYTF
>TRBV5-6|TRBJ2-3
CASSLSGDRNTDTQYF
>TRBV9|TRBJ2-6
CASSTGGGANVLTF
>TRBV10-3|TRBJ2-7
CTISERTSGSYEQYF
>TRBV7-3|TRBJ2-2
CASSATGGYTGELFF
>TRBV6-5|TRBJ2-5
CASSLTRGSGETQYF
>TRBV12-3/TRBV12-4|TRBJ2-2
CASRPQSGVPGELFF
>TRBV5-6|TRBJ2-4
CASSLGSYLAGKNIQYF
>TRBV6-5|TRBJ1-1
CASSKNAEVFF
>TRBV20-1|TRBJ2-7
CSARVGAVEQYF